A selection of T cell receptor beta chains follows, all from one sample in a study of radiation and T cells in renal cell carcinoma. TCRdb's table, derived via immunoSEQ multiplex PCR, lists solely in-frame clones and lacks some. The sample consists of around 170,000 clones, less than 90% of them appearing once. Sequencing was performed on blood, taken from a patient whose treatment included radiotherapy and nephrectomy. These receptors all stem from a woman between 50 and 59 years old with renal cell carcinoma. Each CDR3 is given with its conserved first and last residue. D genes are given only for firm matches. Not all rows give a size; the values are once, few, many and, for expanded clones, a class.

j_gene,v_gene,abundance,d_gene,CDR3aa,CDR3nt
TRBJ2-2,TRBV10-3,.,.,CAISGRAVGTGELFF,TGTGCCATCAGTGGCAGGGCGGTAGGCACCGGGGAGCTGTTTTTT
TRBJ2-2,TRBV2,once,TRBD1,CASSALGGANTGELFF,TGTGCCAGCAGCGCCCTAGGGGGCGCGAACACCGGGGAGCTGTTTTTT
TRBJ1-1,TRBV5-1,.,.,CASSLTGGREGEAFF,TGCGCCAGCAGCTTGACCGGGGGCAGGGAGGGTGAAGCTTTCTTT
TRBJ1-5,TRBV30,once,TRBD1,CAWSVTRTDRGSPQPQHF,TGTGCCTGGAGTGTAACTAGGACTGACAGGGGAAGTCCGCAGCCCCAGCATTTT
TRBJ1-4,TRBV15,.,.,CATSRGSNEKLFF,TGTGCCACCAGCAGAGGTAGTAATGAAAAACTGTTTTTT
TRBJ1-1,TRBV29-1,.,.,CSVGPPGGLMDTEAFF,TGCAGCGTTGGGCCACCCGGGGGCTTAATGGACACTGAAGCTTTCTTT
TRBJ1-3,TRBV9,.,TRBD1,CASSVGDRGTGGPGNTIYF,TGTGCCAGCAGCGTAGGGGATCGGGGGACAGGGGGCCCTGGAAACACCATATATTTT
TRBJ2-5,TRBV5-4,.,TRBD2,CASNPGGVSQETQYF,TGTGCCAGCAACCCTGGGGGGGTTAGCCAAGAGACCCAGTACTTC
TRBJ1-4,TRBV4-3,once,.,CASSQDRGGGGEKLFF,TGCGCCAGCAGCCAAGATCGCGGCGGCGGCGGTGAAAAACTGTTTTTT
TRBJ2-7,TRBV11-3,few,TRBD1,CASSLDRGDYEQYF,TGTGCCAGCAGCCTTGACAGGGGGGACTACGAGCAGTACTTC
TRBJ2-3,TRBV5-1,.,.,CASSLSGSRSSTDTQYF,TGCGCCAGCAGCTTGTCCGGGAGTAGGTCAAGCACAGATACGCAGTATTTT
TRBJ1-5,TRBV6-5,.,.,CASSYSQVGNQPQHF,TGTGCCAGCAGTTATTCACAGGTCGGGAATCAGCCCCAGCATTTT
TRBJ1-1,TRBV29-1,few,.,CSGRGGPNTEAFF,TGCAGCGGCAGAGGGGGGCCGAACACTGAAGCTTTCTTT
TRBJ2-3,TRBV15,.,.,CATSIGTYTDTQYF,TGTGCCACCAGCATCGGGACTTACACAGATACGCAGTATTTT
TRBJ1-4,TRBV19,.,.,CASSETAGPEKLFF,TGTGCCAGTAGTGAGACAGCAGGGCCTGAAAAACTGTTTTTT
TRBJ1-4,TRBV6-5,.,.,CASSYGPSTNNEKLFF,TGTGCCAGCAGTTACGGCCCATCAACCAATAATGAAAAACTGTTTTTT
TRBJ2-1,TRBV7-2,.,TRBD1,CASSGPGTGPGNEQFF,TGTGCCAGCAGCGGACCCGGGACAGGGCCAGGGAATGAGCAGTTCTTC
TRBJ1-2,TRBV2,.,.,CASSEETYYGYTF,TGTGCCAGCAGTGAAGAGACTTACTATGGCTACACCTTC
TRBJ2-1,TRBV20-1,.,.,CSASFGEQFF,TGCAGTGCTAGCTTCGGTGAGCAGTTCTTC
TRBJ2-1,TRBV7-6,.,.,CASSYGEDRTRSYNEQFF,TGTGCCAGCAGCTATGGGGAGGACAGGACCCGATCCTACAATGAGCAGTTCTTC
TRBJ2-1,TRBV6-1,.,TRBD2,CASSVILASGGDNEQFF,TGTGCCAGCAGTGTAATATTGGCTAGCGGGGGGGACAATGAGCAGTTCTTC
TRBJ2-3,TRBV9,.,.,CASSVGGLWDTQYF,TGTGCCAGCAGCGTAGGTGGCTTGTGGGATACGCAGTATTTT
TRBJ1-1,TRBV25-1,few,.,CASSEGRGEAFF,TGTGCCAGCAGTGAAGGGCGGGGAGAAGCTTTCTTT
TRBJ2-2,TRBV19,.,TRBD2,CASNHGGAGLTGELFF,TGTGCCAGTAATCATGGAGGAGCGGGGCTCACCGGGGAGCTGTTTTTT
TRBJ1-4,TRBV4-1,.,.,CASSQAGRLRTNEKLFF,TGCGCCAGCAGCCAAGCCGGGCGATTAAGGACTAATGAAAAACTGTTTTTT
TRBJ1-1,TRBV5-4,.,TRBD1,CASSWGPGTGGTEAFF,TGTGCCAGCAGCTGGGGCCCCGGGACAGGGGGAACTGAAGCTTTCTTT
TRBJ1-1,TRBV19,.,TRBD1,CASTQGARVAEAFF,TGTGCCAGTACGCAGGGGGCGCGTGTCGCTGAAGCTTTCTTT
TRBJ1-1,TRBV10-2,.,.,CASSEPGRATEAFF,TGCGCCAGCAGTGAGCCGGGGAGGGCCACTGAAGCTTTCTTT
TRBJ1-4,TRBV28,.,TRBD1,CASSRQGTNEKLFF,TGTGCCAGCAGTCGACAGGGAACTAATGAAAAACTGTTTTTT
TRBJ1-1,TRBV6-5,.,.,CAAGWGGSAAFF,TGTGCCGCTGGATGGGGGGGTAGCGCCGCTTTCTTT
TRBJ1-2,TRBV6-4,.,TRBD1,CASSETGRNYGYTF,TGTGCCAGCAGTGAGACAGGGAGGAACTATGGCTACACCTTC
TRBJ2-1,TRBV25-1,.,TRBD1,CASSENRGDNEQFF,TGTGCCAGCAGTGAAAACAGGGGAGACAATGAGCAGTTCTTC
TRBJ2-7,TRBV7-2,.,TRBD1,CASSTTGAEQYF,TGTGCCAGCAGCACGACAGGGGCCGAGCAGTACTTC
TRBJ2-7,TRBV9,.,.,CASSVGGQDYEQYF,TGTGCCAGCAGCGTAGGGGGACAAGACTACGAGCAGTACTTC
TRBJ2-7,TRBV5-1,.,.,CASSLAGSYEQYF,TGCGCCAGCAGCTTGGCTGGCTCCTACGAGCAGTACTTC
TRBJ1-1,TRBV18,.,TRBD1,CASSPAGGNTEAFF,TGTGCCAGCTCACCGGCAGGGGGCAACACTGAAGCTTTCTTT
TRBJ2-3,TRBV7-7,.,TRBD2,CASSKGTSGGTDTQYF,TGTGCTAGCAGCAAAGGGACTAGCGGGGGCACAGATACGCAGTATTTT
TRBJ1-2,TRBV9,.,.,CASSVVPTNYGYTF,TGTGCCAGCAGCGTAGTACCTACTAACTATGGCTACACCTTC
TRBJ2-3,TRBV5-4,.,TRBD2,CASSIGGGDTDTQYF,TGTGCCAGCAGTATCGGGGGGGGCGACACAGATACGCAGTATTTT
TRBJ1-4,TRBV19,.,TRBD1,CASSRYRGQNEKLFF,TGTGCCAGTAGTAGGTACAGGGGCCAAAATGAAAAACTGTTTTTT
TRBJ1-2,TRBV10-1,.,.,CASSWGLVLGYTF,TGCGCCAGCAGCTGGGGGCTCGTTCTTGGCTACACCTTC
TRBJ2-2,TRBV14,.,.,CASSQRLGGTGELFF,TGTGCCAGCAGCCAGAGGCTAGGGGGGACCGGGGAGCTGTTTTTT
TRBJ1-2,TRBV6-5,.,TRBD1,CASSLGQAYGYTF,TGTGCCAGCAGCCTGGGACAGGCGTATGGCTACACCTTC
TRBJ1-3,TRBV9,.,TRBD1,CASSVDRDRGRGNTIYF,TGTGCCAGCAGCGTAGACCGGGACAGGGGGCGAGGAAACACCATATATTTT
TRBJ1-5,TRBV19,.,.,CASSTGPPGDQPQHF,TGTGCCAGTAGTACAGGACCCCCCGGGGATCAGCCCCAGCATTTT